This T cell receptor beta chain was identified during a study of cytomegalovirus exposure and HLA in healthy donors. General observations from the study: A later analysis linked a missense DCLRE1C variant to TCR beta V- and J-gene trimming.

This clone was counted a few times. Its cognate antigen is unknown. This PCR relied on a set of 60 Vbeta primers and 13 Jbeta primers. Clones were sequenced by immunoSEQ multiplex PCR, and TCRdb holds only the in-frame ones, with some missing. The sample has a few hundred thousand clones, under 80% seen once. Germline-derived CDR1 and CDR2 are SGDLS and YYNGEE. The V gene lost 4 bases and the J gene lost 10 bases, with 20 bases spanning the gap. CDR3 size: 15 residues. V usage is TRBV9 and J usage is TRBJ1-4, with D perhaps matching TRBD1 (5 bases). What was sequenced was PBMCs. The receptor comes from a girl aged 2 to 9 in good health and CMV-seronegative. CDR3 DNA sequence: TGTGCCAGCAGCCCCCCTGGGGGGTTGGGGAGAAAACTGTTTTTT. Its protein product is CASSPPGGLGRKLFF.